Below are 25 T cell receptor beta chains sequenced from a single sample in a study of type 1 regulatory T cells. Overall study findings and caveats: Compared with non-type 1 regulatory T cells, type 1 regulatory T cells showed a more restricted TCR repertoire.

TCRdb reanalysed the reads using MiXCR and keeps one entry per CDR3 protein. Among tens of thousands of distinct CDR3 sequences listed, under 25% were seen once. These receptors have no known antigen. Sequencing was carried out using cultured type 1 regulatory T (Tr1) cells, either the whole culture or a sorted fraction (not recorded which). All receptors derive from a human donor in good health.

This sequence joins TRBV7-3 and TRBJ1-1; unclear D gene. CDR3 size: 13 residues. Germline CDR1 reads SGHTA; CDR2 reads FQGTGA. V was cut by 5 bases and J by 1 base, with 8 bases left in between. CDR3 DNA sequence: TGTGCCAGCAGCCCTACCCGGAACACTGAAGCTTTCTTT. Translated, it gives CASSPTRNTEAFF.

This clonotype was detected a few times. The chain uses TRBV20-1 and TRBJ1-1; the match to TRBD1 covers 9 bases. This CDR3 spans 16 amino acids. Germline V gene lookup returns CDR1 DFQATT and CDR2 SNEGSKA (reference sequence). After removal of 3 bases from V and 4 bases from J, the junction contained 12 bases not matched to a gene. For the CDR3, the DNA is TGCAGTGCTAGTTCCGGACAGGGGTCGCGGGGCACTGAAGCTTTCTTT. Its translation is CSASSGQGSRGTEAFF.

Only a few counts were recorded for this clonotype. V usage is TRBV14 and J usage is TRBJ2-3; the match to TRBD2 covers 8 bases. Germline V gene data show CDR1 as SGHDN and CDR2 as FVKESK. Unmatched junction bases numbered 8, after V lost 6 bases and J lost 3 bases. The CDR3 loop spans 15 amino acids. CDR3: CASSRLSGRTDTQYF. The CDR3 DNA is TGTGCCAGCAGTCGCTTGAGCGGGAGAACAGATACGCAGTATTTT.

This clonotype was found a few times. The chain links TRBV28 to TRBJ2-2, with TRBD1 as a possible D gene (6 bases). Germline V gene data show CDR1 as MDHEN and CDR2 as SYDVKM. Trimming stripped 10 bases from V and 6 bases from J, with 15 bases between. The CDR3 length is 13 residues. CDR3 amino acids: CATGEGVAGELFF. In DNA, the CDR3 is TGTGCCACAGGAGAGGGGGTGGCCGGGGAGCTGTTTTTT.

This clonotype was picked up a small number of times. The V gene is TRBV30, the J gene TRBJ1-1, with D tentatively TRBD1 (5 bases). CDR1 and CDR2 from the germline V gene are GTSNPN and SVGIG (reference sequence). Trimming shortened V by 2 bases and J by 0 bases, and 7 bases separated the two germline ends. The CDR3 has 13 amino acids. The CDR3 loop reads CAWSQGVNTEAFF. CDR3 sequence (DNA): TGTGCCTGGAGTCAGGGTGTGAACACTGAAGCTTTCTTT.

Only a few counts were recorded for this clonotype. The chain uses TRBV12-3 or TRBV12-4 and TRBJ1-1; no reliable D call. V was cut by 8 bases and J by 2 bases, with 18 bases left in between. CDR3 length equals 15 residues. The CDR3 reads CASAPGRHTNTEAFF. The CDR3 coding sequence is TGTGCCAGCGCCCCGGGCAGGCATACAAACACTGAAGCTTTCTTT.

As regards this clonotype: The junction departs from the called germline gene at one end, perhaps through a read error. The V call is TRBV18, the J call TRBJ1-2, with D possibly being TRBD1 (6 bases). The CDR3 consists of 11 residues. Germline V gene lookup returns CDR1 KGHSH and CDR2 LQKENI. This CDR3 is CASAPGDGYTF. In DNA form, the CDR3 reads TGTGCCAGCGCACCAGGGGATGGCTACACCTTC.

The chain combines TRBV5-1 with TRBJ2-7; D is ambiguous. This CDR3 has 11 amino acids. V was trimmed by 4 bases and J by 4 bases, leaving 6 bases between them. Germline-derived CDR1 and CDR2 are SGHRS and YFSETQ. In nucleotides, the CDR3 is TGCGCCAGCAGCCACGGTTACGAGCAGTACTTC. As protein: CASSHGYEQYF.

The chain combines TRBV19 with TRBJ1-1; D unclear. The germline V gene has CDR1 LNHDA and CDR2 SQIVND (reference sequence). The V end lost 6 bases, the J end lost 4 bases, and 12 bases lay between the germline ends. CDR3 length: 13 amino acids. CDR3: CASSPGSFTEAFF. CDR3 DNA sequence: TGTGCCAGTAGCCCGGGGTCATTCACTGAAGCTTTCTTT.

The V call is TRBV5-1, the J call TRBJ2-1, with D possibly being TRBD1 (6 bases). V lost 4 bases to trimming and J lost 1 base, with 9 bases between them. Germline V gives CDR1 SGHRS, CDR2 YFSETQ. This CDR3 is built from 14 residues. Written as DNA, the CDR3 is TGCGCCAGCAGCCAGACAGGATCCTACAATGAGCAGTTCTTC. This codes for CASSQTGSYNEQFF.

This clonotype was detected only a few times. The genes are TRBV5-1 and TRBJ2-7; perhaps D is TRBD1 or TRBD2 (5 bases each). The V gene lost 5 bases and the J gene lost 2 bases, with 14 bases spanning the gap. Germline-derived CDR1 and CDR2 are SGHRS and YFSETQ. This CDR3 spans 14 amino acids. The CDR3 here is CASSPWDPPYEQYF. DNA of the CDR3: TGCGCCAGCAGTCCGTGGGACCCTCCCTACGAGCAGTACTTC. Drawing the rest from reference TRBV5-1 and TRBJ2-7, the complete variable domain is KAGVTQTPRYLIKTRGQQVTLSCSPISGHRSVSWYQQTPGQGLQFLFEYFSETQRNKGNFPGRFSGRQFSNSRSEMNVSTLELGDSALYLCASSPWDPPYEQYFGPGTRLTVT.

The chain recombines TRBV18 with TRBJ2-7; TRBD1 matches at 7 bases. CDR1 and CDR2 (germline): KGHSH, LQKENI. The CDR3 is 13 amino acids. V lost 5 bases, J lost 6 bases, and 7 bases stayed unmatched. CDR3 sequence (DNA): TGTGCCAGCTCATCTGACAGGGTTGGCGAGCAGTACTTC. Its translation: CASSSDRVGEQYF.

On this clonotype: A far larger clone is one nucleotide away, so this likely arose from a read error. This chain connects TRBV5-8 to TRBJ2-1; tentatively, D is TRBD2 (5 bases). The germline gives CDR1 SGHTS, CDR2 YDEGEE. The CDR3 is 13 amino acids. Deletions cut 4 bases from V and 13 bases from J, with 18 bases between. The CDR3 here is CASSGGSQETQFF. DNA of the CDR3: TGTGCCAGCAGCGGTGGGAGCCAAGAGACCCAGTTCTTC.

The chain joins TRBV30 to TRBJ1-5; the match to TRBD1 covers 7 bases. The junction had 8 bases not matched to a gene; V was cut back by 0 bases and J by 6 bases. CDR1 and CDR2 from the germline V gene are GTSNPN and SVGIG (reference sequence). The CDR3 runs to 15 residues. The CDR3 DNA reads TGTGCCTGGAGTGTAGGCCAGGGGGTAAGTCAGCCCCAGCATTTT. This gives the protein CAWSVGQGVSQPQHF.

This sequence joins TRBV20-1 and TRBJ1-2, with D uncertain. The CDR3 is made up of 15 amino acids. Trimming shortened V by 4 bases and J by 4 bases, and 19 bases separated the two germline ends. CDR1 is DFQATT and CDR2 is SNEGSKA in the germline V gene (reference sequence). CDR3 in DNA: TGCAGTGCTATCGAGGACCCTGCCCAATTCTATGGCTACACCTTC. The encoded protein is CSAIEDPAQFYGYTF.

The gene calls are TRBV12-3 or TRBV12-4 and TRBJ2-1; D is unclear. This CDR3 is built from 14 residues. The V end lost 3 bases, the J end lost 5 bases, and 11 bases lay between the germline ends. The CDR3 DNA reads as TGTGCCAGCAGTTTCCTATCTCCGGACAATGAGCAGTTCTTC. Protein product: CASSFLSPDNEQFF.

The rearrangement links TRBV7-3 to TRBJ2-1; 12 bases fit TRBD2. This CDR3 comprises 16 residues. Germline V gives CDR1 SGHTA, CDR2 FQGTGA. Trimming cost V 2 bases and J 9 bases; bases outside gene matches: 8. CDR3 DNA: TGTGCCAGCAGCTTAGAACTAGCGGGAGGCCCTGGTGAGCAGTTCTTC. It translates to CASSLELAGGPGEQFF.

This sequence joins TRBV6-6 and TRBJ2-2; 7 bases are shared with TRBD2. J lost 7 bases, V lost 7 bases, and 12 bases had no gene match. CDR1 MNHNY and CDR2 SVGAGI come from the germline V gene (reference sequence). The CDR3 length is 15 residues. CDR3 DNA: TGTGCCAGCAATCCCTTGGGAGGGATTAGCGGGGAGCTGTTTTTT. Its protein product is CASNPLGGISGELFF.

The CDR3 DNA sequence: TGTGCCAGCAGCCATTCAACGAACACTGAAGCTTTCTTT. As protein: CASSHSTNTEAFF. The gene calls are TRBV7-3 and TRBJ1-1; D remains unclear. The CDR3 covers 13 residues. V dropped 5 bases and J dropped 1 base, with 8 bases sitting between them. Germline V gene data show CDR1 as SGHTA and CDR2 as FQGTGA.

This clonotype came up a few times. The chain couples TRBV25-1 to TRBJ2-2; possibly TRBD2 for D (6 bases). Germline-derived CDR1 and CDR2 are MGHDK and SYGVNS. Trimming took 8 bases from V and 8 from J, leaving 15 bases between them. The CDR3 extends over 13 amino acids. The CDR3 nucleotides are TGTGCCAGCCCGGGACTCCACGATGGGGAGCTGTTTTTT. It translates to CASPGLHDGELFF.

This clonotype was seen more than once but under ten times. CDR3 sequence: CASGADQDTGELFF. CDR3 bases: TGCGCCAGCGGAGCGGATCAGGACACCGGGGAGCTGTTTTTT. This chain uses TRBV5-1 with TRBJ2-2, with D perhaps TRBD2 (5 bases). The CDR3 loop spans 14 amino acids. Germline values: CDR1 SGHRS, CDR2 YFSETQ. V was clipped by 7 bases and J by 3 bases, with 13 bases between them. Full variable domain (remainder filled in from reference TRBV5-1 and TRBJ2-2): KAGVTQTPRYLIKTRGQQVTLSCSPISGHRSVSWYQQTPGQGLQFLFEYFSETQRNKGNFPGRFSGRQFSNSRSEMNVSTLELGDSALYLCASGADQDTGELFFGEGSRLTVL.

The chain links TRBV3-1 to TRBJ2-2; D might be TRBD1 (6 bases). CDR3 size: 13 residues. Germline CDR1 is LGHDT and CDR2 is YNNKEL (reference sequence). Trimming removed 2 bases at V and 6 bases at J, with 7 bases between. Here the CDR3 DNA reads TGTGCCAGCAGCCAACAGGGGTCCGGGGAGCTGTTTTTT. The encoded protein is CASSQQGSGELFF.

This clonotype was recorded at least ten times. The chain recombines TRBV5-1 with TRBJ2-7; 9 bases fit TRBD2. This CDR3 has 14 amino acids. Germline V gene lookup returns CDR1 SGHRS and CDR2 YFSETQ. V shed 4 bases and J 5 bases; nucleotides not matched to a gene: 7. The CDR3 nucleotides read TGCGCCAGCAGCATTAGCGGGAGCTTCCACGAGCAGTACTTC. Protein: CASSISGSFHEQYF.

The rearrangement joins TRBV5-1 to TRBJ1-1; 7 nucleotides match TRBD1. V lost 1 base to trimming and J lost 1 base; unmatched junction nucleotides: 1. Germline CDR1 is SGHRS and CDR2 is YFSETQ. The CDR3 runs to 14 residues. The CDR3 sequence: CASSLNRGNTEAFF. CDR3 DNA sequence: TGCGCCAGCAGCTTGAACAGGGGGAACACTGAAGCTTTCTTT. Based on the CDR3 plus reference TRBV5-1 and TRBJ1-1, the full variable domain is KAGVTQTPRYLIKTRGQQVTLSCSPISGHRSVSWYQQTPGQGLQFLFEYFSETQRNKGNFPGRFSGRQFSNSRSEMNVSTLELGDSALYLCASSLNRGNTEAFFGQGTRLTVV.

In its sample, this clonotype was seen a few times. The rearrangement joins TRBV20-1 to TRBJ2-6, with D perhaps being TRBD1 or TRBD2 (5 bases each). This CDR3 region has 16 residues. The V end was cut by 0 bases, the J end by 7 bases, with 16 bases between. Germline V gene data show CDR1 as DFQATT and CDR2 as SNEGSKA (reference sequence). The CDR3 DNA is TGCAGTGCTAGAGATTCGGGGCAGGTAGTAGCCAACGTCCTGACTTTC. Translating it yields CSARDSGQVVANVLTF.